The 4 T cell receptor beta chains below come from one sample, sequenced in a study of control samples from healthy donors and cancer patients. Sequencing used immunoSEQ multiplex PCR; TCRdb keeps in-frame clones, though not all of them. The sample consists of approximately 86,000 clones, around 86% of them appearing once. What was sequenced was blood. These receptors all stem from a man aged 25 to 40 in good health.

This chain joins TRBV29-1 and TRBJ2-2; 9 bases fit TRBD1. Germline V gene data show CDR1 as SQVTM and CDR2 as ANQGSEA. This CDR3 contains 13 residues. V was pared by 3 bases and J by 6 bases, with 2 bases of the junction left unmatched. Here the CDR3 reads CSVDGTGPGELFF. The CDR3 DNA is TGCAGCGTTGATGGGACAGGGCCCGGGGAGCTGTTTTTT.

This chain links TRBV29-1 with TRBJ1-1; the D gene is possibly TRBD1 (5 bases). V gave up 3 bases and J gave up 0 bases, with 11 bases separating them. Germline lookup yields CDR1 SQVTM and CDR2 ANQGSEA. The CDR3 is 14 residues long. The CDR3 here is CSVEVRGLNTEAFF. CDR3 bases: TGCAGCGTTGAGGTGAGGGGCTTGAACACTGAAGCTTTCTTT.

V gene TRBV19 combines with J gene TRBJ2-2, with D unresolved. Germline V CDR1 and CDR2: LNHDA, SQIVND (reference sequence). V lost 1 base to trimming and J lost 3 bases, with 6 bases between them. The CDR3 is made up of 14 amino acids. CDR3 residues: CASSIASYTGELFF. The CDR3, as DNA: TGTGCCAGTAGTATAGCCTCTTACACCGGGGAGCTGTTTTTT.

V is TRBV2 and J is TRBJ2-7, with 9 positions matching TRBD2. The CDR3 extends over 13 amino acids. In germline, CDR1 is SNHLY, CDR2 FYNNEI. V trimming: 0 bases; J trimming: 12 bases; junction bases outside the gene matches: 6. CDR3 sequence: CASSEASAGGGYF. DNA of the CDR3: TGTGCCAGCAGTGAAGCCTCAGCGGGGGGAGGGTACTTC.